Listed here are 10 T cell receptor beta chains from one sample, sequenced in a study of blood T cell repertoires in COVID-19. Clones were read by immunoSEQ multiplex PCR, and TCRdb kept only the in-frame ones, dropping some. The sample lists 77,000 or so clones, around 83% occurring once. Source material: peripheral blood. The origin of the receptors is a woman between 55 and 75 years old with acute or convalescent COVID-19.

With regard to this clone: Other DNA variants within this sample encode the same CDR3. This rearrangement joins TRBV7-3 to TRBJ2-1, with TRBD2 matching over 10 bases. This CDR3 has 13 residues. The germline CDR1 and CDR2 sequences are SGHTA and FQGTGA. V lost 0 bases, J lost 10 bases, and 0 bases stayed unmatched. The CDR3 region has the DNA TGTGCCAGCAGCTTAACTAGCGGGGGGGAGCAGTTCTTC. It specifies CASSLTSGGEQFF.

The rearrangement uses TRBV14 and TRBJ1-2, with D perhaps matching TRBD1 (5 bases). Trimming shortened V by 4 bases and J by 8 bases, and 14 bases separated the two germline ends. This CDR3 has 13 amino acids. The germline V gene encodes CDR1 SGHDN and CDR2 FVKESK. The chain's CDR3 is CASSPAGGIGYTF. As DNA, the CDR3 is TGTGCCAGCAGCCCAGCGGGGGGGATAGGCTACACCTTC.

The rearrangement links TRBV4-1 to TRBJ1-4, with 9 bases fitting TRBD1. The CDR3 runs 15 residues. V gave up 4 bases and J gave up 8 bases; unmatched junction bases: 8. Germline CDR1 is MGHRA and CDR2 is YSYEKL. The CDR3 is CASSPGQGHLEKLFF. The CDR3 coding sequence is TGCGCCAGCAGCCCCGGACAGGGGCATTTGGAAAAACTGTTTTTT.

This chain uses TRBV9 with TRBJ1-1; possibly TRBD1 for D (5 bases). Germline V gene sequence: CDR1 SGDLS, CDR2 YYNGEE. Trimming pared 3 bases from V and 4 bases from J, leaving 16 bases between. CDR3 size: 15 residues. The CDR3: CASSAPGGRSTEAFF. CDR3 coding DNA: TGTGCCAGCAGCGCCCCGGGGGGTAGGAGCACTGAAGCTTTCTTT. The variable domain in full, completed from reference TRBV9 and TRBJ1-1, reads DSGVTQTPKHLITATGQRVTLRCSPRSGDLSVYWYQQSLDQGLQFLIQYYNGEERAKGNILERFSAQQFPDLHSELNLSSLELGDSALYFCASSAPGGRSTEAFFGQGTRLTVV.

This clone is a singleton in its sample. This sequence joins TRBV7-9 and TRBJ1-2; 7 positions agree with TRBD1. Germline V gene sequence: CDR1 SEHNR, CDR2 FQNEAQ (reference sequence). V lost 1 base, J lost 4 bases, and 6 bases stayed unmatched. The CDR3 consists of 15 residues. The CDR3 protein is CASSLETGNGYGYTF. As DNA, the CDR3 is TGTGCCAGCAGCTTAGAGACAGGGAACGGCTATGGCTACACCTTC.

The V gene is TRBV12-3 or TRBV12-4, the J gene TRBJ1-5; D might be TRBD1 (6 bases). This CDR3 region has 13 residues. V was clipped by 6 bases and J by 7 bases, with 13 bases between them. The CDR3 bases are TGTGCCAGCAGGGGGGGGGCACGGCAGCCCCAGCATTTT. It specifies CASRGGARQPQHF.

This clone appeared a single time. J is TRBJ1-1 and V is TRBV5-1; 7 bases fit TRBD1. Germline V lookup: CDR1 SGHRS, CDR2 YFSETQ. With 0 bases clipped from V and 6 bases from J, the junction kept 5 bases outside the gene matches. CDR3 size: 14 residues. The CDR3 DNA reads as TGCGCCAGCAGCTTGGCACAGGGGTTCTCTGAAGCTTTCTTT. Its translation: CASSLAQGFSEAFF. Full variable domain (rest looked up from reference TRBV5-1 and TRBJ1-1): KAGVTQTPRYLIKTRGQQVTLSCSPISGHRSVSWYQQTPGQGLQFLFEYFSETQRNKGNFPGRFSGRQFSNSRSEMNVSTLELGDSALYLCASSLAQGFSEAFFGQGTRLTVV.

V and J are TRBV18 and TRBJ2-2; 7 bases are a match to TRBD2. CDR1 KGHSH and CDR2 LQKENI come from the germline V gene. Trimming at V came to 2 bases and at J to 2 bases, leaving 5 bases not matched to a gene. This CDR3 is 16 amino acids long. The CDR3, as DNA: TGTGCCAGCTCACCAGCACTAGCGAAAAACACCGGGGAGCTGTTTTTT. It is translated as CASSPALAKNTGELFF.

The rearrangement joins TRBV3-1 (or the pseudogene TRBV3-2) to TRBJ2-1; D perhaps matches TRBD1 (5 bases). CDR1 is LGHDT, CDR2 YNNKEL, per germline (reference sequence). V lost 0 bases to trimming and J lost 3 bases, with 15 bases between them. The CDR3 has 17 amino acids. The CDR3 DNA reads TGTGCCAGCAGCCAAGATCGGATAGTCAGGGACTACAATGAGCAGTTCTTC. Its protein product is CASSQDRIVRDYNEQFF.

In regard to this clone: Other DNA sequences in this specimen translate into the identical CDR3. The chain couples TRBV6-1 to TRBJ1-2, with D perhaps TRBD1 (5 bases). V lost 3 bases and J lost 0, with 5 bases in between. Germline V CDR1 and CDR2: MNHNS, SASEGT. The CDR3 has 13 residues. The CDR3 region has the DNA TGTGCCAGCAGTGAGACAGCTAACTATGGCTACACCTTC. Residues: CASSETANYGYTF.